Each of the 13 T cell receptor beta chains below was sequenced from the same sample in a study of response to subunit inactivated influenza vaccine. TCRdb re-called the RT-PCR reads with MiXCR, one entry per CDR3 protein. This sample carries roughly 790,000 distinct CDR3 sequences, 21% of them seen once, and the ten largest clones take about 9.4%. The sequencing used PBMCs from blood, collected roughly 5 days after vaccination. The receptors shown here come from a man aged 50 to 60 who received an inactivated influenza vaccine.

This clonotype has more than one count but fewer than ten. The J gene is TRBJ2-2, the V gene TRBV5-6; 7 bases are shared with TRBD1. Germline loops: CDR1 SGHDT, CDR2 YYEEEE. Unmatched junction bases numbered 10, after V lost 2 bases and J lost 12 bases. The CDR3 is 14 residues long. In nucleotides, the CDR3 is TGTGCCAGCAGCTTTCGACAGGGATGGAGCCAGCTGTTTTTT. Its protein is CASSFRQGWSQLFF. The full variable domain, in which reference TRBV5-6 and TRBJ2-2 provide the parts outside the CDR3, is DAGVTQSPTHLIKTRGQQVTLRCSPKSGHDTVSWYQQALGQGPQFIFQYYEEEERQRGNFPDRFSGHQFPNYSSELNVNALLLGDSALYLCASSFRQGWSQLFFGEGSRLTVL.

V is TRBV7-2 and J is TRBJ2-5, with 12 nucleotides matching TRBD1. The length of the CDR3 is 16 residues. Germline-derived CDR1 and CDR2 are SGHTA and FQGNSA. V lost 4 bases, J lost 5 bases, and 8 bases stayed unmatched. CDR3 bases: TGTGCCAGCAGCTCCGGGACAGGGGGCTTAGCGGAGACCCAGTACTTC. Protein sequence: CASSSGTGGLAETQYF.

This clonotype was seen a few times. The chain carries TRBV15 and TRBJ2-7; TRBD1 might be the D (5 bases). Trimming left V 0 bases short and J 5 bases short, with 8 bases between. Germline V CDR1 and CDR2: LNHNV, YYDKDF (reference sequence). The CDR3 extends over 13 amino acids. CDR3 protein: CATSRDRRDEQYF. In DNA form, the CDR3 reads TGTGCCACCAGCAGAGATCGCAGGGACGAGCAGTACTTC. The entire variable domain, with the rest obtained from reference TRBV15 and TRBJ2-7, is as follows: DAMVIQNPRYQVTQFGKPVTLSCSQTLNHNVMYWYQQKSSQAPKLLFHYYDKDFNNEADTPDNFQSRRPNTSFCFLDIRSPGLGDTAMYLCATSRDRRDEQYFGPGTRLTVT.

This clonotype occurred a few times. The V and J genes are TRBV7-9 and TRBJ1-3; 8 bases agree with TRBD1. Germline CDR1 is SEHNR and CDR2 is FQNEAQ (reference sequence). With 4 bases clipped from V and 2 bases from J, the junction kept 4 bases outside the gene matches. The CDR3 is 15 residues long. The CDR3 here is CASSYTGGTGNTIYF. CDR3 DNA: TGTGCCAGCAGCTACACAGGGGGAACTGGAAACACCATATATTTT.

The rearrangement links TRBV4-3 to TRBJ2-1; 8 bases are shared with TRBD2. The CDR3 has 17 amino acids. Germline CDR1 is LGHNA and CDR2 is YSLEER. J was trimmed by 0 bases and V by 2 bases; bases with no gene match: 6. The CDR3 region has the DNA TGCGCCAGCAGCCAACGACTAGCGTCGAGCTCCTACAATGAGCAGTTCTTC. Protein: CASSQRLASSSYNEQFF.

V and J are TRBV11-2 and TRBJ2-2, with 9 nucleotides matching TRBD2. The CDR3 is 15 amino acids. With V trimmed by 5 bases and J by 6 bases, 7 bases remained unmatched. The germline V gene has CDR1 SGHAT and CDR2 FQNNGV. The CDR3 coding sequence is TGTGCCAGCAGCCAGCGGGGGGCACTCCCCGGGGAGCTGTTTTTT. Translating it yields CASSQRGALPGELFF.

This clonotype has more than one count but fewer than ten. The rearrangement joins TRBV6-1 to TRBJ2-3; D gene unclear. The germline V gene encodes CDR1 MNHNS and CDR2 SASEGT. CDR3 length: 14 residues. Trimming pared 6 bases from V and 0 bases from J, leaving 10 bases between. The chain's CDR3 is CASSKSTSTDTQYF. Written as DNA, the CDR3 is TGTGCCAGCAGCAAGAGCACTAGCACAGATACGCAGTATTTT.

This clonotype was seen more than once but under ten times. This chain links TRBV4-2 with TRBJ2-5; possibly TRBD2 for D (7 bases). The CDR3 covers 13 residues. Trimming removed 3 bases from V and 5 bases from J, with 10 bases in between. The germline V gene encodes CDR1 LGHNA and CDR2 YNFKEQ. The CDR3 DNA is TGTGCCAGCAGCCAGGGGGGGCTGGAGACCCAGTACTTC. Protein: CASSQGGLETQYF.

This clonotype was seen at least ten times. The CDR3 region has the DNA TGTGCCAGCAGGCGGTGGGAGGAGCAGTTCTTC. Its translation: CASRRWEEQFF. The chain couples TRBV12-3 or TRBV12-4 to TRBJ2-1; maybe TRBD2 (5 bases). The CDR3 contains 11 residues. The V gene lost 6 bases and the J gene lost 10 bases, with 10 bases spanning the gap.

This clonotype was detected ten times or more. The rearrangement links TRBV10-3 to TRBJ2-3, with a possible D match to TRBD2 (6 bases). Trimming took 1 base from V and 6 from J, leaving 14 bases between them. This CDR3 spans 15 amino acids. Germline CDR1 reads ENHRY; CDR2 reads SYGVKD. The CDR3 region has the DNA TGTGCCATCAGTGAGTTAGCGGACCCAGCCGATACGCAGTATTTT. Its protein product is CAISELADPADTQYF.

This clonotype was seen a handful of times. The chain carries TRBV4-2 and TRBJ2-1; TRBD2 aligns across 13 bases. The CDR3 extends over 18 amino acids. After removal of 1 base from V and 2 bases from J, the junction contained 5 bases not matched to a gene. Germline V lookup: CDR1 LGHNA, CDR2 YNFKEQ. The CDR3: CASSQVGLAGAAYNEQFF. The CDR3 DNA reads TGTGCCAGCAGCCAAGTAGGACTAGCGGGGGCCGCCTACAATGAGCAGTTCTTC.

The V and J genes are TRBV5-6 and TRBJ2-5; the match to TRBD2 covers 11 bases. The germline V gene has CDR1 SGHDT and CDR2 YYEEEE. V lost 4 bases, J lost 3 bases, and 8 bases stayed unmatched. The CDR3 extends over 16 amino acids. Written as DNA, the CDR3 is TGTGCCAGCAGCCTGCGGACTAGCGGGCTCAAAGAGACCCAGTACTTC. This codes for CASSLRTSGLKETQYF.

This clonotype was picked up many times. V usage is TRBV12-5 and J usage is TRBJ2-3, with TRBD2 identical over 10 bases. CDR3 length: 13 amino acids. The V gene end was trimmed by 6 bases and the J gene end by 7 bases; junction bases not matched to a gene: 4. In germline, CDR1 is LGHNT, CDR2 FRNRAP. The CDR3 region is CASGPSGGYTQYF. The CDR3, as DNA: TGTGCTAGTGGCCCTAGCGGGGGATATACGCAGTATTTT.